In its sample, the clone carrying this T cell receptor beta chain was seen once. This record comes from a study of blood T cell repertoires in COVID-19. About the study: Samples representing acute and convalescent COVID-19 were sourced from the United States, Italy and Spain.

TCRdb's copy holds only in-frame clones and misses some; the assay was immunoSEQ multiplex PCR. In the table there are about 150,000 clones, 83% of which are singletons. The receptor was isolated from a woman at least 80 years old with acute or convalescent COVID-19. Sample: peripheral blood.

This chain's CDR3 is CASSPRELNYGYTF. The DNA for the CDR3 is TGTGCCAGCAGTCCACGGGAGTTAAACTATGGCTACACCTTC. V is TRBV6-5 and J is TRBJ1-2; D is unresolved. V dropped 5 bases and J dropped 2 bases, with 12 bases sitting between them. CDR3 length: 14 amino acids. From germline, CDR1 is MNHEY and CDR2 SVGAGI.